These 30 T cell receptor beta chains originate from one sample sequenced in a study of tissue T cells after allogeneic stem cell transplantation. Generated by immunoSEQ multiplex PCR, the TCRdb table keeps only in-frame clones and is missing some. The sample carries about 22,000 clones, about two thirds recorded once. The source material was spleen. The receptors were sampled from a female BALB/c mouse in good health. For this mouse line, the MHC haplotype is H2-d.

With respect to this clone: Genes here carry mouse names. The read comes to an end 1 residue before the CDR3 does, leaving the germline J gene to fill in the end. The V and J genes are TRBV5 and TRBJ2-3, with TRBD1 identical over 7 bases. The length of the CDR3 is 15 residues. The V and J ends lost 0 bases and 0 bases, in that order; junction bases with no gene match: 0. Per the germline V gene, CDR1 is LGHNA and CDR2 is YNLKQL (reference sequence). The CDR3 here is CASSQEQGSAETLYF. The covered CDR3 bases are TGTGCCAGCAGCCAAGAACAGGGGAGTGCAGAAACGCTGTAT.

Comments on this clone: Gene and germline names: mouse. The read gets to within 1 residue of the CDR3 end, and the germline J gene fills in the rest. The rearrangement uses TRBV4 and TRBJ2-5; 9 positions match TRBD2. Losses at the gene ends were 4 bases for V and 4 bases for J; bases not matched to a gene: 3. Germline assignment: CDR1 LGHDT and CDR2 YNNKQL (reference sequence). The CDR3 sequence is 14 residues long. This chain's CDR3 is CASSLLGGEDTQYF. CDR3 DNA, as far as it was read: TGTGCCAGCAGCTTACTGGGGGGCGAAGACACCCAGTAC.

In the case of this clone: Gene names and germline refer to mouse. The CDR3 is cut off 1 residue early in the read; its end comes from the germline J gene. The chain is built from TRBV29 and TRBJ2-2; 8 bases fit TRBD1. Germline loops: CDR1 MSHET, CDR2 SYDVDS. Trimming removed 3 bases from V and 3 bases from J; junction bases left unmatched: 6. This CDR3 is 16 amino acids long. The CDR3 region is CASSFSGGADTGQLYF. The part of the CDR3 DNA that was read is TGTGCTAGCAGTTTCTCAGGGGGCGCGGACACCGGGCAGCTCTAC. Variable domain in full (rest from reference TRBV29 and TRBJ2-2): DMKVTQMPRYLIKRMGENVLLECGQDMSHETMYWYRQDPGLGLQLIYISYDVDSNSEGDIPKGYRVSRKKREHFSLILDSAKTNQTSVYFCASSFSGGADTGQLYFGEGSKLTVL.

Worth noting for this clone: Mouse names are used for the genes. With the read ending 1 residue before the CDR3 end, the germline J gene is used to fill in that end. This chain joins TRBV13-2 and TRBJ1-3; D ambiguous. Germline V gene sequence: CDR1 NNHNN, CDR2 SYGAGS (reference sequence). The CDR3 is 13 amino acids. V lost 5 bases to trimming and J lost 0 bases, with 6 bases between them. CDR3 DNA, as far as it was read: TGTGCCAGCGGCCAGATTTCTGGAAATACGCTCTAT. This encodes CASGQISGNTLY. The entire CDR3 protein is CASGQISGNTLYF.

With regard to this clone: Germline and genes here are mouse. Read data end 1 residue before the CDR3 end; the end is taken from the germline J gene. The rearrangement links TRBV13-2 to TRBJ2-4, with D possibly matching TRBD1 (6 bases). Trimming removed 5 bases at V and 4 bases at J, with 8 bases between. The CDR3 loop spans 12 amino acids. Germline values: CDR1 NNHNN, CDR2 SYGAGS (reference sequence). The CDR3 is CASGRDKNTLYF. CDR3 DNA (partial): TGTGCCAGCGGGCGGGACAAAAACACCTTGTAC.

This clone was seen more than once but under ten times. Gene names denote mouse genes. With the read ending 1 residue before the CDR3 end, the germline J gene is used to fill in that end. The sample carries other DNA sequences with the same CDR3. The rearrangement links TRBV1 to TRBJ1-4; 11 bases are shared with TRBD1. With V trimmed by 3 bases and J by 3 bases, 0 bases remained unmatched. CDR1 is NSQYPW and CDR2 is LRSPGD in the germline V gene (reference sequence). The CDR3 consists of 15 residues. Incomplete CDR3 DNA: TGCACCTGCAGTGCGGGACAGGGGGCCAACGAAAGATTATTT. This encodes CTCSAGQGANERLF. Given in full, the CDR3 is CTCSAGQGANERLFF.

To note about this clone: Gene names and germline match the mouse. The CDR3 goes on 1 residue after the read ends, and that part is filled in from the germline J gene. This rearrangement joins TRBV31 to TRBJ2-7, with D perhaps TRBD2 (6 bases). The V gene lost 4 bases and the J gene lost 4 bases, with 11 bases spanning the gap. The CDR3 runs to 12 residues. Germline-derived CDR1 and CDR2 are GKSSPN and SITVG. CDR3 amino acids: CAWTQLGYEQYF. CDR3 DNA (partial): TGTGCCTGGACCCAACTGGGTTATGAACAGTAC.

In this sample, this clone turned up a few times. Here the gene names and germline are mouse. The DNA ends 1 residue before the CDR3 does, and the rest of the CDR3 is filled in from the germline J gene. The chain uses TRBV13-3 and TRBJ2-4; 10 positions match TRBD1. V shed 4 bases, J shed 3 bases, and the junction held 8 bases outside the gene matches. CDR3 length equals 16 residues. CDR1 is NNHDY and CDR2 is SYVADS in the germline V gene. The CDR3 here is CASSTGTGVRQNTLYF. The sequenced part of the CDR3 DNA is TGTGCCAGCAGTACCGGGACAGGGGTGAGACAAAACACCTTGTAC.

Turning to this clone: Mouse gene names apply. The CDR3 is cut off 1 residue early in the read; its end comes from the germline J gene. V is TRBV13-1 and J is TRBJ1-5; D is undetermined. Looked up from germline, CDR1 is NSHNY and CDR2 is SYGAGN. Trimming took off 2 bases at V and 0 bases at J, with 6 bases between the two ends. The CDR3 has 14 amino acids. Incomplete CDR3 DNA: TGTGCCAGCAGTGACCCGGGTAACAACCAGGCTCCGCTT. It yields the protein CASSDPGNNQAPL. The CDR3 in full is CASSDPGNNQAPLF.

As to this clone: Gene and germline names: mouse. The missing CDR3 end, 1 residue past where the read stops, is filled in from the germline J gene. The gene calls are TRBV1 and TRBJ2-2; D uncertain. CDR3 length: 15 residues. The V end lost 0 bases, the J end lost 0 bases, and 5 bases lay between the germline ends. Germline CDR1 is NSQYPW and CDR2 is LRSPGD (reference sequence). This CDR3 reads CTCSAEETNTGQLYF. The DNA read from the CDR3 is TGCACCTGCAGTGCAGAAGAAACAAACACCGGGCAGCTCTAC. The full variable domain, its missing parts supplied by reference TRBV1 and TRBJ2-2, is VTLLEQNPRWRLVPRGQAVNLRCILKNSQYPWMSWYQQDLQKQLQWLFTLRSPGDKEVKSLPGADYLATRVTDTELRLQVANMSQGRTLYCTCSAEETNTGQLYFGEGSKLTVL.

With respect to this clone: Here the gene names and germline are mouse. The sequenced fragment ends 1 residue before the CDR3 boundary, so the rest is inferred from the germline J gene. The gene calls are TRBV2 and TRBJ2-7; 11 bases line up with TRBD2. Trimming at V came to 0 bases and at J to 2 bases, leaving 12 bases not matched to a gene. Germline V CDR1 and CDR2: LGHNA, YSYQKL. The CDR3 is made up of 19 amino acids. This CDR3 reads CASSQDRETGGAVTYEQYF. Incomplete CDR3 DNA: TGTGCCAGCAGCCAAGATCGGGAAACTGGGGGGGCGGTAACCTATGAACAGTAC.

A remark on this clone: The genes and germline here are from mouse. The read ends 1 residue early relative to the CDR3; the germline J gene fills the gap. The chain employs TRBV13-1 and TRBJ2-7; possibly TRBD1 or TRBD2 for D (5 bases each). V was trimmed by 3 bases and J by 7 bases, leaving 8 bases between them. This CDR3 has 11 residues. Germline V gene lookup returns CDR1 NSHNY and CDR2 SYGAGN. CDR3 bases read: TGTGCCAGCAGTGGCGGGACGGAACAGTAC. Encoded protein: CASSGGTEQY. The complete CDR3 protein is CASSGGTEQYF.

About this clone: Mouse gene names and germline throughout. The CDR3 goes on 1 residue after the read ends, and that part is filled in from the germline J gene. This chain links TRBV13-2 with TRBJ2-4, with TRBD1 identical over 10 bases. Germline V gives CDR1 NNHNN, CDR2 SYGAGS (reference sequence). The CDR3 spans 14 residues. V was pared by 3 bases and J by 9 bases, with 7 bases of the junction left unmatched. Incomplete CDR3 DNA: TGTGCCAGCGGTGGTCCGGGACAGGGGAAGACCTTGTAC. It codes for CASGGPGQGKTLY. The full CDR3 protein reads CASGGPGQGKTLYF.

Concerning this clone itself: Any gene name here is a mouse gene name. The DNA read from the CDR3 is TGTGCCAGCAGCCAAGACCTGGGGGGAGGAGCTGAGCAGTTC. Translation gives CASSQDLGGGAEQF. The whole CDR3 sequence reads CASSQDLGGGAEQFF. The chain has TRBV2 and TRBJ2-1; 8 bases match TRBD2. The CDR3 is cut off 1 residue early in the read; its end comes from the germline J gene. CDR3 length: 15 amino acids. Trimming took 0 bases from V and 7 from J; bases not matched to a gene: 5. CDR1 is LGHNA, CDR2 YSYQKL, per germline.

As regards this clone: The gene symbols are mouse symbols. The CDR3 is CASSVGQGGYAEQFF. The sequenced part of the CDR3 DNA is TGTGCCAGCAGTGTGGGACAGGGAGGATATGCTGAGCAGTTC. The rearrangement joins TRBV13-1 to TRBJ2-1; 9 bases line up with TRBD1. The read gets to within 1 residue of the CDR3 end, and the germline J gene fills in the rest. Germline V gene lookup returns CDR1 NSHNY and CDR2 SYGAGN. The V segment lost 3 bases and the J segment 4 bases; nucleotides outside the gene matches: 5. The CDR3 covers 15 residues.

This clone was counted a single time. Genes and germline are mouse. The CDR3 is cut off 1 residue early in the read; its end comes from the germline J gene. The V and J genes are TRBV5 and TRBJ2-5; possible D gene TRBD1, 6 bases. The CDR3 contains 14 residues. In germline, CDR1 is LGHNA, CDR2 YNLKQL (reference sequence). V was cut by 4 bases and J by 3 bases, with 11 bases left in between. Here the CDR3 reads CASSPRDIQDTQYF. The sequenced CDR3 bases are TGTGCCAGCAGCCCCCGGGACATACAAGACACCCAGTAC.

On this clone: Gene names are the mouse ones. The CDR3 is cut off 1 residue early in the read; its end comes from the germline J gene. The chain combines TRBV5 with TRBJ1-2; D is ambiguous. CDR1 and CDR2 (germline): LGHNA, YNLKQL (reference sequence). V lost 0 bases and J lost 2, with 4 bases in between. The CDR3 covers 13 residues. CDR3 bases read: TGTGCCAGCAGCCAAGACAGTAACTCCGACTACACC. The encoded protein is CASSQDSNSDYT. The whole CDR3 reads CASSQDSNSDYTF.

For this clone: The gene symbols are mouse symbols. The CDR3 end falls 1 residue outside the read, so it is completed with the germline J gene. This rearrangement joins TRBV19 to TRBJ2-2, with D maybe TRBD2 (5 bases). Germline V gene lookup returns CDR1 FNHDT and CDR2 SITEND (reference sequence). Trimming removed 2 bases from V and 1 base from J, with 6 bases in between. The CDR3 is 14 amino acids. The CDR3 DNA, read in part, is TGTGCCAGCAGTATCACTGGAAACACCGGGCAGCTCTAC. Translation gives CASSITGNTGQLY. The whole CDR3 sequence reads CASSITGNTGQLYF. The full variable domain, in which reference TRBV19 and TRBJ2-2 provide the parts outside the CDR3, is GGIITQTPKFLIGQEGQKLTLKCQQNFNHDTMYWYRQDSGKGLRLIYYSITENDLQKGDLSEGYDASREKKSSFSLTVTSAQKNEMAVFLCASSITGNTGQLYFGEGSKLTVL.

With respect to this clone: Mouse names are used for the genes. The DNA ends 1 residue before the CDR3 does, and the rest of the CDR3 is filled in from the germline J gene. The V call is TRBV13-1, the J call TRBJ2-5, with 7 bases identical to TRBD2. Germline V gives CDR1 NSHNY, CDR2 SYGAGN. CDR3 length: 14 residues. Trimming cost V 1 base and J 3 bases; bases outside gene matches: 2. The CDR3 bases that were read are TGTGCCAGCAGTGATCTCTGGGGGCAAGACACCCAGTAC. Its protein product is CASSDLWGQDTQY. The CDR3 as a whole reads CASSDLWGQDTQYF.

Worth noting for this clone: Each gene name is a mouse one. The DNA ends 1 residue before the CDR3 does, and the rest of the CDR3 is filled in from the germline J gene. This sequence joins TRBV13-1 and TRBJ2-5; 7 nucleotides agree with TRBD1. From germline, CDR1 is NSHNY and CDR2 SYGAGN. The length of the CDR3 is 14 residues. The J segment lost 1 base and the V segment lost 3 bases, leaving 2 bases of the junction unmatched. The CDR3 region is CASSGTGDQDTQYF. CDR3 DNA, as far as it was read: TGTGCCAGCAGTGGCACAGGGGACCAAGACACCCAGTAC.

Of note for this clone: Mouse gene names and germline throughout. The DNA ends 1 residue before the CDR3 does, and the rest of the CDR3 is filled in from the germline J gene. This rearrangement joins TRBV13-2 to TRBJ2-5, with D maybe TRBD1 (5 bases). Germline-derived CDR1 and CDR2 are NNHNN and SYGAGS (reference sequence). The CDR3 has 13 amino acids. V was shortened by 5 bases and J by 0 bases, with 7 bases between the two germline ends. CDR3 in amino acids: CASGDNNQDTQYF. The covered CDR3 bases are TGTGCCAGCGGGGACAATAACCAAGACACCCAGTAC.

Only a few counts were recorded for this clone. Here the gene names and germline are mouse. The read falls 1 residue short of the CDR3 end, and the missing part is taken from the germline J gene. The chain uses TRBV31 and TRBJ1-5; the D gene is possibly TRBD1 (6 bases). Trimming cost V 0 bases and J 6 bases, with 9 bases left between them. The CDR3 is made up of 13 amino acids. Germline assignment: CDR1 GKSSPN and CDR2 SITVG. The CDR3: CAWSLTGTQAPLF. The covered CDR3 bases are TGTGCCTGGAGTCTAACAGGGACCCAGGCTCCGCTT.

Concerning this clone: Gene names refer to mouse genes. The read stops 1 residue short of the end of the CDR3; the missing end is completed from the germline J gene. This sequence joins TRBV19 and TRBJ1-2; D may be TRBD1 (6 bases). V lost 2 bases and J 0 bases, leaving 8 bases between the germline ends. Germline CDR1 is FNHDT and CDR2 is SITEND (reference sequence). The CDR3 runs to 14 residues. The sequenced CDR3 bases are TGTGCCAGCAGTATGGGACAAGCAAACTCCGACTACACC. The encoded protein is CASSMGQANSDYT. In full, the CDR3 is CASSMGQANSDYTF. The full variable domain, in which reference TRBV19 and TRBJ1-2 provide the parts outside the CDR3, is GGIITQTPKFLIGQEGQKLTLKCQQNFNHDTMYWYRQDSGKGLRLIYYSITENDLQKGDLSEGYDASREKKSSFSLTVTSAQKNEMAVFLCASSMGQANSDYTFGSGTRLLVI.

A word on this clone: These gene names are mouse names. From the germline J gene comes the end of the CDR3, since the read stops 1 residue before it. Other DNA sequences in this sample translate to the same CDR3. J is TRBJ2-7 and V is TRBV4; 8 nucleotides match TRBD2. The CDR3 is made up of 13 amino acids. Trimming cost V 5 bases and J 1 base; bases outside gene matches: 1. Germline V gives CDR1 LGHDT, CDR2 YNNKQL (reference sequence). The sequenced CDR3 bases are TGTGCCAGCAGCCCTGGGGGGTCCTATGAACAGTAC. Protein product: CASSPGGSYEQY. The CDR3, in full, reads CASSPGGSYEQYF.

Points on this clone: Gene names follow the mouse nomenclature. The read is 1 residue too short to cover the CDR3 end, so that end is filled in from the germline J gene. The J gene is TRBJ1-1, the V gene TRBV20; D is possibly TRBD1 (6 bases). Germline CDR1 GFQATS, CDR2 STVNSAI. This CDR3 is built from 13 residues. Trimming shortened V by 5 bases and J by 0 bases, and 10 bases separated the two germline ends. The part of the CDR3 DNA that was read is TGTGGTGCTCCCGGGACAACAAACACAGAAGTCTTC. This gives the protein CGAPGTTNTEVF. In full, the CDR3 reads CGAPGTTNTEVFF.

This clone was counted only a few times. The gene symbols are mouse symbols. The CDR3 extends 1 residue past the end of the read, so its final part is completed from the germline J gene. V and J are TRBV31 and TRBJ2-4, with 8 bases lining up with TRBD2. V trimming: 0 bases; J trimming: 0 bases; junction bases outside the gene matches: 2. Germline CDR1 is GKSSPN and CDR2 is SITVG. The CDR3 has 15 residues. CDR3 protein: CAWSLSGGSQNTLYF. The sequenced CDR3 bases are TGTGCCTGGAGTCTATCTGGGGGGAGTCAAAACACCTTGTAC.

With respect to this clone: Each gene name is a mouse one. Read data end 1 residue before the CDR3 end; the end is taken from the germline J gene. The chain has TRBV13-1 and TRBJ1-3, with 8 bases identical to TRBD1. With 0 bases clipped from V and 4 bases from J, the junction kept 3 bases outside the gene matches. The CDR3 consists of 15 residues. Germline lookup yields CDR1 NSHNY and CDR2 SYGAGN. CDR3 residues: CASSDARGQGNTLYF. The CDR3 bases that were read are TGTGCCAGCAGTGATGCCAGGGGGCAAGGAAATACGCTCTAT.

Comments on this clone: The gene symbols are mouse symbols. The read halts 1 residue ahead of the CDR3 end, with the missing end drawn from the germline J gene. J is TRBJ2-5 and V is TRBV31; D possibly corresponds to TRBD1 (5 bases). V lost 3 bases, J lost 0 bases, and 10 bases lay in between. Germline loops: CDR1 GKSSPN, CDR2 SITVG. This CDR3 has 14 residues. Incomplete CDR3 DNA: TGTGCCTGGAGCCCCCGACAGAACCAAGACACCCAGTAC. This gives the protein CAWSPRQNQDTQY. The full CDR3 is CAWSPRQNQDTQYF.

Concerning this clone: These gene names are mouse names. The read gets to within 1 residue of the CDR3 end, and the germline J gene fills in the rest. The chain has TRBV5 and TRBJ2-7; 7 bases fit TRBD2. Losses at the gene ends were 0 bases for V and 0 bases for J; bases not matched to a gene: 2. CDR1 is LGHNA and CDR2 is YNLKQL in the germline V gene (reference sequence). The CDR3 runs to 15 residues. CDR3 region: CASSQEWGDSYEQYF. CDR3 DNA, as far as it was read: TGTGCCAGCAGCCAAGAGTGGGGGGACTCCTATGAACAGTAC.

Regarding this clone: Any gene name here is a mouse gene name. Read sequence stops 1 residue before the CDR3 end, and the germline J gene provides the missing end. This chain connects TRBV13-2 to TRBJ2-3, with TRBD2 matching over 8 bases. The CDR3 is 16 residues long. V shed 1 base, J shed 1 base, and the junction held 5 bases outside the gene matches. CDR1 and CDR2 from the germline V gene are NNHNN and SYGAGS (reference sequence). The CDR3 region is CASGDWGGARAETLYF. CDR3 DNA (partial): TGTGCCAGCGGTGATTGGGGGGGGGCGCGTGCAGAAACGCTGTAT.